A selection of T cell receptor beta chains follows, all from one sample in a study of blood T cell repertoires in COVID-19. Some clones are missing from TCRdb's copy, which holds only in-frame ones; the method was immunoSEQ multiplex PCR. The sample gives approximately 150,000 clones, 75% to 90% of which show up once; less than 5% is in the top ten. Sequencing was performed on PBMCs or T cells enriched from blood (not recorded which). The receptors were sampled from a woman in her thirties or forties who had been exposed to COVID-19. Each CDR3 is given with its conserved first and last residue. D genes are given only for firm matches. The listing skips clone size in some rows; elsewhere it reads once, few, many or a size class.

abundance: .
d_gene: .
v_gene: TRBV24-1
j_gene: TRBJ2-3
CDR3aa: CATSVQCRETDTQYF
CDR3nt: TGTGCCACCAGTGTACAGTGCCGCGAAACAGATACGCAGTATTTT

abundance: .
d_gene: TRBD1
v_gene: TRBV5-1
j_gene: TRBJ1-2
CDR3aa: CASSFQGALYGYTF
CDR3nt: TGCGCCAGCAGCTTTCAGGGGGCTCTGTATGGCTACACCTTC

abundance: .
d_gene: TRBD1
v_gene: TRBV11-3
j_gene: TRBJ1-6
CDR3aa: CASSLTGGNSPLHF
CDR3nt: TGTGCCAGCAGCTTAACAGGGGGGAATTCACCCCTCCACTTT

abundance: .
d_gene: .
v_gene: TRBV29-1
j_gene: TRBJ1-4
CDR3aa: CSVGREGEKLFF
CDR3nt: TGCAGCGTCGGCAGGGAAGGTGAAAAACTGTTTTTT

abundance: .
d_gene: .
v_gene: TRBV28
j_gene: TRBJ2-7
CDR3aa: CASSSFPNVGF
CDR3nt: TGTGCCAGCAGTTCATTCCCCAACGTCGGCTTC

abundance: .
d_gene: .
v_gene: TRBV9
j_gene: TRBJ1-3
CDR3aa: CASSVNPGVGSGNTIYF
CDR3nt: TGTGCCAGCAGCGTCAATCCCGGGGTGGGATCTGGAAACACCATATATTTT

abundance: .
d_gene: .
v_gene: TRBV5-1
j_gene: TRBJ2-2
CDR3aa: CASRPTENTGELFF
CDR3nt: TGCGCCAGCCGACCGACAGAGAACACCGGGGAGCTGTTTTTT

abundance: .
d_gene: .
v_gene: TRBV28
j_gene: TRBJ2-1
CDR3aa: CASIIGDFTRGEQFF
CDR3nt: TGTGCCAGCATCATTGGAGACTTCACGCGGGGTGAGCAGTTCTTC

abundance: .
d_gene: TRBD2
v_gene: TRBV3-1/TRBV3-2
j_gene: TRBJ2-7
CDR3aa: CASSRNRGGSYEQYF
CDR3nt: TGTGCCAGCAGCCGTAACCGGGGGGGCTCCTACGAGCAGTACTTC

abundance: .
d_gene: TRBD1
v_gene: TRBV9
j_gene: TRBJ2-5
CDR3aa: CASSVATGQGETQYF
CDR3nt: TGTGCCAGCAGCGTAGCTACGGGACAGGGAGAGACCCAGTACTTC

abundance: few
d_gene: TRBD1
v_gene: TRBV4-1
j_gene: TRBJ2-3
CDR3aa: CASSQGTGFTNTQYF
CDR3nt: TGCGCCAGCAGCCAAGGGACAGGATTTACCAATACGCAGTATTTT

abundance: few
d_gene: .
v_gene: TRBV18
j_gene: TRBJ1-1
CDR3aa: CASSATGNTEAFF
CDR3nt: TGTGCCAGCTCAGCGACGGGGAACACTGAAGCTTTCTTT

abundance: .
d_gene: .
v_gene: TRBV7-8
j_gene: TRBJ2-3
CDR3aa: CASSLSDTQYF
CDR3nt: TGTGCCAGCAGCCTCTCCGATACGCAGTATTTT

abundance: .
d_gene: TRBD1
v_gene: TRBV9
j_gene: TRBJ2-5
CDR3aa: CASTYTGGLETQYF
CDR3nt: TGTGCCAGCACATATACAGGGGGCTTAGAGACCCAGTACTTC

abundance: .
d_gene: TRBD2
v_gene: TRBV11-1
j_gene: TRBJ2-1
CDR3aa: CASSLGLAANEQFF
CDR3nt: TGTGCCAGCAGCTTAGGACTAGCGGCCAATGAGCAGTTCTTC